Described below is a single T cell receptor beta chain sequence and its context. The sort gate was single viable CD3+CD4+CD8-CD45RO+ cells for memory CD4+ T cells. This specimen belongs to a study of memory CD4+ T cells and cytomegalovirus serostatus. Study-wide background: This sample comes from healthy Belgian adults, 9 CMV seropositive, about 23 seronegative.

This CDR3 has 11 residues. The ends were cut back, 3 bases at V and 2 bases at J, with 2 bases in the middle. The germline V gene has CDR1 SGHNT and CDR2 YYREEE (reference sequence). Original processing methods: After removing out-of-frame reads, around 2.2 million distinct TCRbeta sequences remained. Some clones are missing from TCRdb's copy, which holds only in-frame ones; the method was immunoSEQ multiplex PCR. Clone size and V and J calls were adopted from that table, with D and trimming inferred from the DNA. The sample holds some 40,000 clones, roughly 85% seen once. This clonotype was sampled from an adult in good health and CMV-seropositive. Sequenced sample: memory CD4+ T cells from blood. The chain carries TRBV5-4 and TRBJ2-5; D is uncertain. The CDR3: CASSSQETQYF. The CDR3 coding sequence is TGTGCCAGCAGCTCTCAAGAGACCCAGTACTTC.